This T cell receptor (beta chain) is drawn from a study of a mutant IDH1 vaccine in newly diagnosed glioma. For the study at large: Patients were started on vaccination 4-6 weeks after radiotherapy alone, or with temozolomide cycles. Treated patients comprised about 62% males and about 38% females, mean age roughly 40 years. Most patients had received both radiotherapy and temozolomide, the prior options being radiotherapy, temozolomide, or both.

The protocol was immunoSEQ multiplex PCR, while the TCRdb copy is restricted to in-frame clones and leaves out a portion. The table includes some 32,000 clones, around nine tenths detected once. Time point described: week 47, end of study. Doses comprised 300 ug of mutant IDH1 20-mer peptide each, plus topical imiquimod. Looked up from germline, CDR1 is SGHTA and CDR2 is FQGNSA. The V and J ends lost 5 bases and 2 bases respectively, with 2 bases between them. This CDR3 comprises 11 residues. Regarding this clone: Its antigen is unidentified.

The input for sequencing was PBMCs, taken from a glioma patient whose treatment included an IDH1 peptide vaccine. This sequence originates from a man aged 35 to 55 with glioma. The chain joins TRBV7-2 to TRBJ2-3; no definite D call. CDR3 sequence reads: CASSLTDTQYF. CDR3 sequence (DNA): TGTGCCAGCAGCCTCACAGATACGCAGTATTTT.